The clone carrying this T cell receptor (beta chain) was detected only a few times. This sample stems from a study of human T cells and chemical hapten exposure. Study context: Patients, a majority of them female, were diagnosed with alopecia areata, totalis or universalis.

Time point given: patch test 1, 2 weeks after DPC sensitization. The treatment: therapeutic diphenylcyclopropenone sensitization with weekly scalp DPC. V gave up 5 bases and J gave up 0 bases; unmatched junction bases: 14. Germline V gene lookup returns CDR1 MDHEN and CDR2 SYDVKM. This CDR3 is 18 amino acids long. The library attached unique molecular identifiers to individual cDNA molecules. TCRdb recomputed calls from the RACE reads with MiXCR, one row per CDR3 protein. The table records 150,000 or so distinct CDR3 sequences, approximately 15% of them present only once. Sequenced here: whole blood, sampled in connection with sensitization to the hapten diphenylcyclopropenone (DPC). The rearrangement links TRBV28 to TRBJ2-3; 7 bases are shared with TRBD1. The source is a woman aged 30 to 39 with alopecia areata. Some clones in this sample may be carry-over from other donors' samples. CDR3 region: CASSTLPFGQDSTDTQYF. The DNA of the CDR3 is TGTGCCAGCAGTACCCTTCCATTTGGACAGGATAGCACAGATACGCAGTATTTT.